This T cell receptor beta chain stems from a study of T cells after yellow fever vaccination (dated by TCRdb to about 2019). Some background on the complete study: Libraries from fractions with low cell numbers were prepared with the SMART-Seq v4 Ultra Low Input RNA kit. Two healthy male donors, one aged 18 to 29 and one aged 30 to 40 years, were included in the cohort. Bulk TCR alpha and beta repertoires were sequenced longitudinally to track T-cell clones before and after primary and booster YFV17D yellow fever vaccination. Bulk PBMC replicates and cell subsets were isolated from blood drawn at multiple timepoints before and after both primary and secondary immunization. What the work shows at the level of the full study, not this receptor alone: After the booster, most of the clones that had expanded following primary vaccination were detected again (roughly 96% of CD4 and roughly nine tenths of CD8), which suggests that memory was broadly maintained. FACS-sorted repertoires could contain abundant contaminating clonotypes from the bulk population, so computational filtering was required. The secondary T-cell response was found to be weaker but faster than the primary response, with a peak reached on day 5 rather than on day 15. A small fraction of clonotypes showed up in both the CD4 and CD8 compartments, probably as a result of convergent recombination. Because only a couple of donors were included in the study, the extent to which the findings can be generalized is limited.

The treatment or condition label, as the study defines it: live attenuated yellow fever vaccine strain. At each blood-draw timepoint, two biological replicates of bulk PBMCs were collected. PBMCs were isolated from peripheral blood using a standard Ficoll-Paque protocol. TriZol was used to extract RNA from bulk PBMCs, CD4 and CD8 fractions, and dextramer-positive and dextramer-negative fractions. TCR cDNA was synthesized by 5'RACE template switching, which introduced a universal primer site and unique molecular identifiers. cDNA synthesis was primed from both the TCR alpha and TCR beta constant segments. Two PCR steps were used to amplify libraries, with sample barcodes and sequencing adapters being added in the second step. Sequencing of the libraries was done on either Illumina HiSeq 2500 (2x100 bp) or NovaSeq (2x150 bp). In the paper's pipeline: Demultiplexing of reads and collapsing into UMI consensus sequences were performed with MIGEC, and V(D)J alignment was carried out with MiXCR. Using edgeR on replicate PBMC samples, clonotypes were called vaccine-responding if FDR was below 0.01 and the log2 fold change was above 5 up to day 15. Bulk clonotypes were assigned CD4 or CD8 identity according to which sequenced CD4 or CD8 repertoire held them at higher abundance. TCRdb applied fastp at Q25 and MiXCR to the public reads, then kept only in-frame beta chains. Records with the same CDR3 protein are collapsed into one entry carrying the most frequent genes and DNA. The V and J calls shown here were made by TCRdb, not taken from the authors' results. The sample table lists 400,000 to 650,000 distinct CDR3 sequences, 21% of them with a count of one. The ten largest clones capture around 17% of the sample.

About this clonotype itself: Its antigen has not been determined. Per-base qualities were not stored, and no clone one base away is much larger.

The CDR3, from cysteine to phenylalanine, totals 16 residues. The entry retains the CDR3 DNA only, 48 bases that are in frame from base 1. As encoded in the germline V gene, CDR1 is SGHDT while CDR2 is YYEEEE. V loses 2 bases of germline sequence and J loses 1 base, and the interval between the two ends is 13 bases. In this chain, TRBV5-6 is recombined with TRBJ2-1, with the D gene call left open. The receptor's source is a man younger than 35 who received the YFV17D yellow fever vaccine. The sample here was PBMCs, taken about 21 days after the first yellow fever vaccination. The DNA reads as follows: TGTGCCAGCAGCTTTACGTCCCACTCTTCCTACAATGAGCAGTTCTTC. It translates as CASSFTSHSSYNEQFF.